Below are 14 T cell receptor beta chains sequenced from a single sample in a study of blood T cell repertoires in COVID-19. Clones were sequenced by immunoSEQ multiplex PCR, and TCRdb holds only the in-frame ones, with some missing. Seen here are about 240,000 clones, around 84% observed once, and the top ten hold less than 8.5%. Sequencing used peripheral blood. Receptors originate from a woman in her 70s with active or convalescent COVID-19.

The V call is TRBV6-2 or TRBV6-3, the J call TRBJ2-1; TRBD2 matches 8 bases. Losses at the gene ends were 7 bases for V and 5 bases for J; bases not matched to a gene: 10. Germline CDR1 MNHEY, CDR2 SVGEGT. The CDR3 consists of 15 residues. The CDR3 coding sequence is TGTGCCAGCACCCCTCTCGGGGGGGCCCACAATGAGCAGTTCTTC. It yields the protein CASTPLGGAHNEQFF.

This clone was seen only a few times. The chain has TRBV5-6 and TRBJ1-6; 8 bases align to TRBD1. The CDR3 runs to 14 residues. From germline, CDR1 is SGHDT and CDR2 YYEEEE. V trimming: 0 bases; J trimming: 10 bases; junction bases outside the gene matches: 3. CDR3 residues: CASSLGQGISPLHF. CDR3 DNA: TGTGCCAGCAGCTTGGGACAGGGGATATCACCCCTCCACTTT. The whole variable domain, remainder taken from reference TRBV5-6 and TRBJ1-6, is DAGVTQSPTHLIKTRGQQVTLRCSPKSGHDTVSWYQQALGQGPQFIFQYYEEEERQRGNFPDRFSGHQFPNYSSELNVNALLLGDSALYLCASSLGQGISPLHFGNGTRLTVT.

The chain links TRBV14 to TRBJ1-2, with D possibly being TRBD1 (6 bases). This CDR3 has 15 amino acids. Germline lookup yields CDR1 SGHDN and CDR2 FVKESK. Trimming took off 2 bases at V and 2 bases at J, with 12 bases between the two ends. The CDR3 region is CASSQLQGSNYGYTF. DNA of the CDR3: TGTGCCAGCAGCCAATTGCAGGGGTCGAACTATGGCTACACCTTC.

V usage is TRBV7-9 and J usage is TRBJ1-4, with D possibly being TRBD1 (5 bases). Germline V gene data show CDR1 as SEHNR and CDR2 as FQNEAQ (reference sequence). This CDR3 comprises 14 residues. Trimming shortened V by 3 bases and J by 9 bases, and 14 bases separated the two germline ends. CDR3 region: CASSFGGDRKKLFF. The CDR3 DNA reads TGTGCCAGCAGCTTTGGAGGGGATCGGAAAAAACTGTTTTTT.

The chain links TRBV10-2 to TRBJ2-2, with a possible D match to TRBD1 (6 bases). V dropped 5 bases and J dropped 6 bases, with 19 bases sitting between them. Germline assignment: CDR1 WSHSY and CDR2 SAAADI. There are 16 residues in the CDR3. CDR3 sequence reads: CASSPTGFSFAGELFF. CDR3 in DNA: TGCGCCAGCAGTCCTACAGGGTTCTCTTTTGCCGGGGAGCTGTTTTTT.

This chain joins TRBV18 and TRBJ2-7; D call uncertain. The V end was cut by 6 bases, the J end by 2 bases, with 8 bases between. Germline-derived CDR1 and CDR2 are KGHSH and LQKENI. The CDR3 loop spans 12 amino acids. In DNA form, the CDR3 reads TGTGCCAGCTCCTTCCGGGCCTACGAGCAGTACTTC. Residues: CASSFRAYEQYF.

The V and J genes are TRBV19 and TRBJ2-2; D possibly corresponds to TRBD2 (6 bases). The length of the CDR3 is 17 residues. The V gene lost 1 base and the J gene lost 1 base, with 13 bases spanning the gap. From germline, CDR1 is LNHDA and CDR2 SQIVND (reference sequence). The CDR3 nucleotides are TGTGCCAGTAGTATAGGGTATGGGGGGTTGAACACCGGGGAGCTGTTTTTT. It is translated as CASSIGYGGLNTGELFF.

This sequence joins TRBV12-3 or TRBV12-4 and TRBJ1-6, with D perhaps TRBD1 (5 bases). This CDR3 has 13 residues. Trimming stripped 3 bases from V and 6 bases from J, with 6 bases between. The CDR3: CASSFQGNSPLHF. The CDR3 bases are TGTGCCAGCAGTTTCCAGGGTAATTCACCCCTCCACTTT.

To note about this clone: The same CDR3 can be traced to other DNA sequences in this sample. The genes are TRBV6-5 and TRBJ1-5; 9 bases match TRBD1. Unmatched junction bases numbered 3, after V lost 6 bases and J lost 3 bases. The CDR3 is 14 amino acids. Germline V gene sequence: CDR1 MNHEY, CDR2 SVGAGI. The CDR3 DNA sequence: TGTGCCAGCAGCAGGGACAGGGACAATCAGCCCCAGCATTTT. Protein sequence: CASSRDRDNQPQHF.

V and J are TRBV5-1 and TRBJ1-1; no definite D call. The CDR3 consists of 15 residues. Germline CDR1 reads SGHRS; CDR2 reads YFSETQ. Trimming removed 2 bases from V and 0 bases from J, with 11 bases in between. This CDR3 reads CASSFQTGMNTEAFF. For the CDR3, the DNA is TGCGCCAGCAGCTTCCAGACTGGTATGAACACTGAAGCTTTCTTT.

The rearrangement joins TRBV9 to TRBJ1-5, with D perhaps TRBD1 (5 bases). The CDR3 runs to 15 residues. CDR1 and CDR2 (germline): SGDLS, YYNGEE. V was pared by 0 bases and J by 4 bases, with 11 bases between. CDR3 coding DNA: TGTGCCAGCAGCGTAGGTTGGGGGGGTAATCAGCCCCAGCATTTT. It encodes CASSVGWGGNQPQHF.

CDR3 in amino acids: CASSLIAGSYNEQFF. The CDR3 region has the DNA TGTGCCAGCAGCCTTATAGCGGGGTCCTACAATGAGCAGTTCTTC. This chain joins TRBV3-1 (or the pseudogene TRBV3-2) and TRBJ2-1, with 8 bases lining up with TRBD2. Germline V gene lookup returns CDR1 LGHDT and CDR2 YNNKEL (reference sequence). CDR3 length: 15 amino acids. The trim removed 4 bases at V and 1 base at J, leaving 3 bases unmatched.

V usage is TRBV10-1 and J usage is TRBJ1-2; TRBD1 matches 7 bases. The V gene end was trimmed by 5 bases and the J gene end by 8 bases; junction bases not matched to a gene: 11. Germline CDR1 is WNHNN and CDR2 is SYGVQD (reference sequence). CDR3 size: 14 residues. The chain's CDR3 is CASSPGTVTEGYTF. The CDR3 region has the DNA TGCGCCAGCAGTCCCGGGACAGTGACGGAGGGCTACACCTTC.

The chain uses TRBV6-2 or TRBV6-3 and TRBJ1-2; D uncertain. CDR3 length: 12 residues. Trimming took off 4 bases at V and 7 bases at J, with 10 bases between the two ends. Germline V gene sequence: CDR1 MNHEY, CDR2 SVGEGT. The CDR3: CASSSPGGGYTF. The CDR3, as DNA: TGTGCCAGCAGTTCCCCGGGTGGTGGCTACACCTTC.